Below are 15 T cell receptor beta chains sequenced from a single sample in a study of PD-L1 blockade in urothelial cancer. Time point here: pretreatment peripheral blood. Sequencing used immunoSEQ multiplex PCR; TCRdb keeps in-frame clones, though not all of them. The data show over 75,000 clones, under 90% seen once. This specimen was PBMCs, taken around atezolizumab (anti-PD-L1) treatment. The receptors were sampled from a man aged 55 to 69 with urothelial cancer.

The CDR3 nucleotides read TGTGCCAGTAGTCCCAGGACTAGCACAGATACGCAGTATTTT. It translates to CASSPRTSTDTQYF. The chain uses TRBV19 and TRBJ2-3; D might be TRBD2 (5 bases). CDR1 LNHDA and CDR2 SQIVND come from the germline V gene (reference sequence). The CDR3 loop spans 14 amino acids. Trimming shortened V by 5 bases and J by 0 bases, and 9 bases separated the two germline ends.

The CDR3 sequence is CASSSLAGSFANTGELFF. For the CDR3, the DNA is TGTGCCAGCAGTTCCTTAGCGGGAAGTTTCGCGAACACCGGGGAGCTGTTTTTT. The chain combines TRBV25-1 with TRBJ2-2; 8 bases are shared with TRBD2. Trimming cost V 5 bases and J 0 bases; bases outside gene matches: 11. The CDR3 runs 18 residues. CDR1 MGHDK and CDR2 SYGVNS come from the germline V gene.

J is TRBJ2-7 and V is TRBV30; TRBD1 agrees at 9 bases. The V and J ends lost 0 bases and 2 bases, in that order; junction bases with no gene match: 5. The CDR3 covers 15 residues. The germline CDR1 and CDR2 sequences are GTSNPN and SVGIG (reference sequence). DNA for the CDR3: TGTGCCTGGAGTGTAGGTGGGACAGGGACCTACGAGCAGTACTTC. Translation gives CAWSVGGTGTYEQYF. Combining the CDR3 with reference TRBV30 and TRBJ2-7 gives the whole variable domain SQTIHQWPATLVQPVGSPLSLECTVEGTSNPNLYWYRQAAGRGLQLLFYSVGIGQISSEVPQNLSASRPQDRQFILSSKKLLLSDSGFYLCAWSVGGTGTYEQYFGPGTRLTVT.

The gene calls are TRBV11-3 and TRBJ2-7, with TRBD2 matching over 9 bases. The CDR3 is made up of 15 amino acids. V was clipped by 5 bases and J by 3 bases; unmatched bases: 8. Germline V CDR1 and CDR2: SGHNT, YENEEA. Written as DNA, the CDR3 is TGTGCCAGCAGCCCAAGCGGGGGGAATGGCTACGAGCAGTACTTC. It yields the protein CASSPSGGNGYEQYF.

The rearrangement joins TRBV5-1 to TRBJ1-6; D is perhaps TRBD1 (6 bases). The CDR3 spans 15 residues. Germline values: CDR1 SGHRS, CDR2 YFSETQ. V lost 0 bases to trimming and J lost 9 bases, with 13 bases between them. CDR3 bases: TGCGCCAGCAGCTTGGATGCCAGGGGAATTTCACCCCTCCACTTT. It encodes CASSLDARGISPLHF.

V and J are TRBV7-2 and TRBJ2-3; TRBD1 matches 10 bases. CDR3 size: 15 residues. With 4 bases clipped from V and 0 bases from J, the junction kept 1 base outside the gene matches. Per germline, CDR1 SGHTA and CDR2 FQGNSA. The CDR3 sequence is CASSWTGGSTDTQYF. CDR3 bases: TGTGCCAGCAGCTGGACAGGGGGGAGCACAGATACGCAGTATTTT.

The chain links TRBV5-4 to TRBJ2-7, with TRBD2 identical over 8 bases. Germline assignment: CDR1 SGHNT and CDR2 YYREEE (reference sequence). Germline trimming cut 0 bases from V and 2 bases from J; bases unmatched to any gene: 7. CDR3 length: 16 amino acids. The CDR3 nucleotides read TGTGCCAGCAGCTTGGAGGGCGGGGGGCTGGCCTACGAGCAGTACTTC. Amino acids: CASSLEGGGLAYEQYF.

This chain uses TRBV5-1 with TRBJ1-1; possible D gene TRBD1, 5 bases. Trimming shortened V by 1 base and J by 5 bases, and 15 bases separated the two germline ends. The CDR3 spans 15 residues. Per the germline V gene, CDR1 is SGHRS and CDR2 is YFSETQ. CDR3 loop: CASSLSTGGETEAFF. CDR3 DNA: TGCGCCAGCAGCTTGTCCACAGGCGGGGAGACTGAAGCTTTCTTT.

The chain employs TRBV7-2 and TRBJ1-5, with D unresolved. Germline V gene data show CDR1 as SGHTA and CDR2 as FQGNSA. Trimming pared 1 base from V and 3 bases from J, leaving 7 bases between. The length of the CDR3 is 14 residues. CDR3 nucleotide sequence: TGTGCCAGCAGCTTAGGAACAAACAATCAGCCCCAGCATTTT. Protein product: CASSLGTNNQPQHF.

CDR3 loop: CASSQEGLAGGTGELFF. The CDR3 DNA reads TGCGCCAGCAGCCAAGAAGGGCTAGCGGGGGGGACCGGGGAGCTGTTTTTT. V gene TRBV4-1 combines with J gene TRBJ2-2; 12 nucleotides line up with TRBD2. The germline gives CDR1 MGHRA, CDR2 YSYEKL. V shed 0 bases, J shed 5 bases, and the junction held 4 bases outside the gene matches. The CDR3 extends over 17 amino acids.

This clone was observed a single time. The chain couples TRBV5-4 to TRBJ2-1; tentative D call: TRBD2 (6 bases). The V and J ends lost 4 bases and 8 bases respectively, with 10 bases between them. Germline V lookup: CDR1 SGHNT, CDR2 YYREEE (reference sequence). The CDR3 covers 12 residues. CDR3: CASSASADEQFF. CDR3 bases: TGTGCCAGCAGCGCTAGCGCGGATGAGCAGTTCTTC.

Details on this clone: The junction shows a germline mismatch at one end, possibly a read error. The chain links TRBV6-1 to TRBJ2-7, with a tentative D call TRBD1 (6 bases). Germline V gene data show CDR1 as MNHNS and CDR2 as SASEGT. This CDR3 is 15 amino acids long. CDR3 protein: CASSGVGQGKYEQYF. The CDR3 bases are TGTGCCAGTAGTGGGGTGGGCCAGGGGAAGTACGAGCAGTACTTC.

This sequence joins TRBV5-1 and TRBJ1-4, with 7 bases lining up with TRBD1. The CDR3 is 15 amino acids. The V gene end was trimmed by 1 base and the J gene end by 2 bases; junction bases not matched to a gene: 2. Germline V gene data show CDR1 as SGHRS and CDR2 as YFSETQ. This CDR3 reads CASSLQTGTNEKLFF. In DNA, the CDR3 is TGCGCCAGCAGCTTGCAGACAGGGACTAATGAAAAACTGTTTTTT.

The genes are TRBV13 and TRBJ2-1; tentative D call: TRBD1 (5 bases). This CDR3 region has 15 residues. Trimming took 1 base from V and 4 from J, leaving 11 bases between them. Germline V gives CDR1 PRHDT, CDR2 FYEKMQ (reference sequence). The CDR3 DNA is TGTGCCAGCAGCTTAGAACAGGTGGGTTACAATGAGCAGTTCTTC. Protein: CASSLEQVGYNEQFF. Complete variable domain (other parts from reference TRBV13 and TRBJ2-1): AAGVIQSPRHLIKEKRETATLKCYPIPRHDTVYWYQQGPGQDPQFLISFYEKMQSDKGSIPDRFSAQQFSDYHSELNMSSLELGDSALYFCASSLEQVGYNEQFFGPGTRLTVL.

The rearrangement links TRBV4-2 to TRBJ2-3, with 8 positions matching TRBD2. V was pared by 4 bases and J by 0 bases, with 6 bases of the junction left unmatched. Germline CDR1 LGHNA, CDR2 YNFKEQ. The CDR3 consists of 16 residues. In nucleotides, the CDR3 is TGTGCCAGCAGCCTAACCGGGACTAGAAGCACAGATACGCAGTATTTT. It yields the protein CASSLTGTRSTDTQYF.